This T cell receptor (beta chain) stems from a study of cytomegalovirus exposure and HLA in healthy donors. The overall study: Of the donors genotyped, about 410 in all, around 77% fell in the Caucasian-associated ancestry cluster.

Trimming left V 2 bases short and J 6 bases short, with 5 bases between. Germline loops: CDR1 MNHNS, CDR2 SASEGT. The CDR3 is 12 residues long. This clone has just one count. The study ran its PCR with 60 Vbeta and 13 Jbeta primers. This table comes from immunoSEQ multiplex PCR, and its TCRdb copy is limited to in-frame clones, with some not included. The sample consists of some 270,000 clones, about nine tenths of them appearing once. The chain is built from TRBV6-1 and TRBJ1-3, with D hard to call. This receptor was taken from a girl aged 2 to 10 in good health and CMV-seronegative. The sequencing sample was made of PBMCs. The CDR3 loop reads CASSESVNTIYF. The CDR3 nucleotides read TGTGCCAGCAGTGAATCCGTAAACACCATATATTTT.